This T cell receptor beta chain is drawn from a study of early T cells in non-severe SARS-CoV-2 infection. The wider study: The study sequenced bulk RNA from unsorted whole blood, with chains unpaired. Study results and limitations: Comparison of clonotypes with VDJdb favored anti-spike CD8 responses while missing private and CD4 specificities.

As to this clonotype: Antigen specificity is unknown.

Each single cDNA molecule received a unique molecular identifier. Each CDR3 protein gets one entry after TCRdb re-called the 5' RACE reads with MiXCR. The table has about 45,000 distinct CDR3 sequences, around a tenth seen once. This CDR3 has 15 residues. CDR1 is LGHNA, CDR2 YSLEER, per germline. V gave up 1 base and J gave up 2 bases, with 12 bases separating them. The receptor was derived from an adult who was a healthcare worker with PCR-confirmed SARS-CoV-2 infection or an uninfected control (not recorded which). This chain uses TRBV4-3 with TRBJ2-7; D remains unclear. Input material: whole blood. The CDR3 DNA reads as TGCGCCAGCAGCCAAGGTCCCGGGTCCCCCTACGAGCAGTACTTC. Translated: CASSQGPGSPYEQYF.